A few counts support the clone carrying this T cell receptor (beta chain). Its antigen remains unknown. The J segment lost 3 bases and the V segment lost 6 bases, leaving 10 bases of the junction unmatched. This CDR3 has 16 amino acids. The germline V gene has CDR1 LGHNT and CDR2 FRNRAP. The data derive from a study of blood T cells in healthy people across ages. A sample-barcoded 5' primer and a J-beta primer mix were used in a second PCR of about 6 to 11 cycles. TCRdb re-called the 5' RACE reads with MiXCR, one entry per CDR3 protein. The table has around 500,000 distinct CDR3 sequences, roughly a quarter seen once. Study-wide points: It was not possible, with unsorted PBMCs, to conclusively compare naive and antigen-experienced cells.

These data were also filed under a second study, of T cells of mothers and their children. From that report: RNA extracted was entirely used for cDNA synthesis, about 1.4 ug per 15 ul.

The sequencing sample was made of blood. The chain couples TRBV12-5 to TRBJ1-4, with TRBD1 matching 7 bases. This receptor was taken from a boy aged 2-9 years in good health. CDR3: CASGPFRQGSNEKLFF. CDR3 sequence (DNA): TGTGCTAGTGGGCCCTTTCGACAGGGCTCTAATGAAAAACTGTTTTTT.